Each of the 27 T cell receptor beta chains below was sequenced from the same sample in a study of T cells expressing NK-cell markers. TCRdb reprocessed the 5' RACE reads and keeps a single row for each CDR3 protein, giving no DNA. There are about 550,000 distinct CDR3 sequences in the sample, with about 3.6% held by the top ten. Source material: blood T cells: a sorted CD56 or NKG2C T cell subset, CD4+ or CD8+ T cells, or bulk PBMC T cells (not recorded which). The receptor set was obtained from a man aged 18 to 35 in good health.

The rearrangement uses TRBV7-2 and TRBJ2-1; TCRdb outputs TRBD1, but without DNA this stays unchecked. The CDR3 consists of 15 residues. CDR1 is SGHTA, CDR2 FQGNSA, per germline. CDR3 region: CASSLGGQGLGEQFF.

This CDR3 is CASKLAGAAEQYF. The chain recombines TRBV15 with TRBJ2-7; absent DNA, TCRdb's TRBD2 call cannot be checked. CDR1 LNHNV and CDR2 YYDKDF come from the germline V gene (reference sequence). CDR3 length: 13 amino acids.

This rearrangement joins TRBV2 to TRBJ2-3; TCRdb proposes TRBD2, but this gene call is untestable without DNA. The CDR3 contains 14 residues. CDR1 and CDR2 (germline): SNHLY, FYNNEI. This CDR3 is CASIQREFTDTQYF.

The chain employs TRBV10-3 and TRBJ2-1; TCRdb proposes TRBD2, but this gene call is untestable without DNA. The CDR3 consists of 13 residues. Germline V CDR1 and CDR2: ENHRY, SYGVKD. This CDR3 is CASNPGLSHEQFF.

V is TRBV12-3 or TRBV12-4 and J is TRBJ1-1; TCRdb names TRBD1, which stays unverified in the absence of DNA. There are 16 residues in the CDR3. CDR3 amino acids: CASSPGRVVGNTEAFF.

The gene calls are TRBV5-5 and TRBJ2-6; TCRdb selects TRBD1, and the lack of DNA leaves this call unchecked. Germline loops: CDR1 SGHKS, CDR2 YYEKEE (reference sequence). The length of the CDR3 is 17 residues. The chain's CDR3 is CASNPLTGVSGANVLTF.

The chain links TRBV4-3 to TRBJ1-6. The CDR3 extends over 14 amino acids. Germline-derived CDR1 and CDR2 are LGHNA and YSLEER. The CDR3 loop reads CASSPIVSKSPLHF.

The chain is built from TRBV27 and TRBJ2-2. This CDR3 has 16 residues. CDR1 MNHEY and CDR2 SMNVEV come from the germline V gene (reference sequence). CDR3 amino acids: CASSLAVTPNTGELFF.

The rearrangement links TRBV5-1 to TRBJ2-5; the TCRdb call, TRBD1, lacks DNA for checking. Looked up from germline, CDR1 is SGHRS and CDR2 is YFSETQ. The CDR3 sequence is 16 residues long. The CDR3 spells CASSLAPGWWEETQYF. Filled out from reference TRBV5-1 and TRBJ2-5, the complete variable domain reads KAGVTQTPRYLIKTRGQQVTLSCSPISGHRSVSWYQQTPGQGLQFLFEYFSETQRNKGNFPGRFSGRQFSNSRSEMNVSTLELGDSALYLCASSLAPGWWEETQYFGPGTRLLVL.

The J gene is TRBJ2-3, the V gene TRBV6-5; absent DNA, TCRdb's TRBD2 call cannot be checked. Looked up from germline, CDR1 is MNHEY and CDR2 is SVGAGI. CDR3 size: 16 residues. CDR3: CASSYSGSGSTDTQYF.

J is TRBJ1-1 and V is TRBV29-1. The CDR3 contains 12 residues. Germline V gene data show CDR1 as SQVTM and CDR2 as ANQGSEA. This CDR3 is CSTGLADTEAFF. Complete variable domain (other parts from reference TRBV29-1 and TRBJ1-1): SAVISQKPSRDICQRGTSLTIQCQVDSQVTMMFWYRQQPGQSLTLIATANQGSEATYESGFVIDKFPISRPNLTFSTLTVSNMSPEDSSIYLCSTGLADTEAFFGQGTRLTVV.

CDR3 residues: CASSFRTSVAGELFF. V is TRBV7-8 and J is TRBJ2-2; the D call from TCRdb, TRBD2, cannot be confirmed without DNA. This CDR3 region has 15 residues. CDR1 is SGHVS and CDR2 is FQNEAQ in the germline V gene. The full variable domain, its missing parts supplied by reference TRBV7-8 and TRBJ2-2, is GAGVSQSPRYKVAKRGQDVALRCDPISGHVSLFWYQQALGQGPEFLTYFQNEAQLDKSGLPSDRFFAERPEGSVSTLKIQRTQQEDSAVYLCASSFRTSVAGELFFGEGSRLTVL.

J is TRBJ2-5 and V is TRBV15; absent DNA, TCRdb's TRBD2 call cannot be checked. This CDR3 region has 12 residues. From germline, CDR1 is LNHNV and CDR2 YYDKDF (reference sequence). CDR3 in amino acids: CATEREGETQYF. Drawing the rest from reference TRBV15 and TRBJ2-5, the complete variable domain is DAMVIQNPRYQVTQFGKPVTLSCSQTLNHNVMYWYQQKSSQAPKLLFHYYDKDFNNEADTPDNFQSRRPNTSFCFLDIRSPGLGDTAMYLCATEREGETQYFGPGTRLLVL.

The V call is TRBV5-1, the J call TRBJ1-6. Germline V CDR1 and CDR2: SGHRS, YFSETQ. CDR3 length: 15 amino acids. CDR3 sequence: CASSFGEGTDSPLHF.

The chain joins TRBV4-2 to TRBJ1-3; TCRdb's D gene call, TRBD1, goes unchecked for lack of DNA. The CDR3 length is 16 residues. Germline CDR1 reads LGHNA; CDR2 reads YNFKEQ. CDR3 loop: CASSQGVGVSGNTIYF.

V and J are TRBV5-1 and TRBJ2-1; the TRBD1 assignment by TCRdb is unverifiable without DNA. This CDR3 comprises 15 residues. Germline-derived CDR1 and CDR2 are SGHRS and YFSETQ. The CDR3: CASSPTGPPSHEQFF.

Here the CDR3 reads CASSGMGVGNTIYF. The V and J genes are TRBV9 and TRBJ1-3; TCRdb's assignment of TRBD1 cannot be checked, as there is no DNA. CDR3 length equals 14 residues. Germline CDR1 and CDR2: SGDLS and YYNGEE.

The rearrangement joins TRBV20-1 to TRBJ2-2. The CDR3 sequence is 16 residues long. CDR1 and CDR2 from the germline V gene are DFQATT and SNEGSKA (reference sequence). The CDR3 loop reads CSARDLGTLNTGELFF.

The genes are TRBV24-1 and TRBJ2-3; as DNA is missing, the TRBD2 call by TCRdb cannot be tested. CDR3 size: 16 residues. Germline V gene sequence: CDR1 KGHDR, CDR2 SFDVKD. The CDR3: CATSDRGLAGADTQYF.

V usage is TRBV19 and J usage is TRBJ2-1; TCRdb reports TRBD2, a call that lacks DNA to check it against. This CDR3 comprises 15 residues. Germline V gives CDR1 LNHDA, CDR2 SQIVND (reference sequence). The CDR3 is CASSIASGPYNEQFF.

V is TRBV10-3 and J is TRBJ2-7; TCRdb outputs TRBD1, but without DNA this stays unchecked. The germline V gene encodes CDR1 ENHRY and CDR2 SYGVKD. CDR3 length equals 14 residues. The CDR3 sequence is CAISDPLRENEQYF.

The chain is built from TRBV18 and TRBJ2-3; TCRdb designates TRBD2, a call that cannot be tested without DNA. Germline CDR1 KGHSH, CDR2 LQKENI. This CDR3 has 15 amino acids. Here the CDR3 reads CASSPRDSGPDTQYF.

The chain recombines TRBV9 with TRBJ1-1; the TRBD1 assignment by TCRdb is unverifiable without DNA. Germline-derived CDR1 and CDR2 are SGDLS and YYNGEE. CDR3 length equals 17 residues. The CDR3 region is CASSPRRQGSGGTEAFF.

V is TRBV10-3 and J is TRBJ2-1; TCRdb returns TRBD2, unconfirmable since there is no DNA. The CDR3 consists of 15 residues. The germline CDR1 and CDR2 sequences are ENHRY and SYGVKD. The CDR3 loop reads CAISVSGRLDNEQFF.

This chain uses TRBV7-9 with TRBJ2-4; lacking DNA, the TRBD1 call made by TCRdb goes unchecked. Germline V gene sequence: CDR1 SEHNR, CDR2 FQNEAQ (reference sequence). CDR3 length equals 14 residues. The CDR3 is CASSRGATKNIQYF.

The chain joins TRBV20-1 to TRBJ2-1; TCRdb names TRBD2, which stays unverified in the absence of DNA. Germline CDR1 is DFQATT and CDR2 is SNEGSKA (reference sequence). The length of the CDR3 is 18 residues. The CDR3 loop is CSARPAAGGPAAYNEQFF.

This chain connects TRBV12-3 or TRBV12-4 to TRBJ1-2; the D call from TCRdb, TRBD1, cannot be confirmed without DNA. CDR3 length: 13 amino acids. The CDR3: CASSSTGTDGYTF.